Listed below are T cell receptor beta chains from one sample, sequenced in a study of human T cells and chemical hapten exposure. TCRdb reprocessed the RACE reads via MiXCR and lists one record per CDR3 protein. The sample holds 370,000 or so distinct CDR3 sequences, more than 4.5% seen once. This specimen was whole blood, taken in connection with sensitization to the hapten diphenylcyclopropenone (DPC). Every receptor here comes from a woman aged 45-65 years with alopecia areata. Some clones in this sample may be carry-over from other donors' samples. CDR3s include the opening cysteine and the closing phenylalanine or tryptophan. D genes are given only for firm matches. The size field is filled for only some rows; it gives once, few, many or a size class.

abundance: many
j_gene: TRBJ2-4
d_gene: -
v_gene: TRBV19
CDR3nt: TGTGCCAGTGCGGACGGATTCCGCTCCAAAAACATTCAGTACTTC
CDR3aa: CASADGFRSKNIQYF

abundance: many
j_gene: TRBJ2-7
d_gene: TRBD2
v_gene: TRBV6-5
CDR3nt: TGTGCCACCACTAGCGGGGCATCCTACGAGCAGTACTTC
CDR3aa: CATTSGASYEQYF

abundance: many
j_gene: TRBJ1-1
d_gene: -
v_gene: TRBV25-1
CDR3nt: TGTGCCAGCAGGACAGTGAACACTGAAGCTTTCTTT
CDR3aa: CASRTVNTEAFF

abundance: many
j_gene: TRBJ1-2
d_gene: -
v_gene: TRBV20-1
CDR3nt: TGCAGTGCTGTTGACAGCCTTAAAGCTAACTATGGCTACACCTTC
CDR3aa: CSAVDSLKANYGYTF

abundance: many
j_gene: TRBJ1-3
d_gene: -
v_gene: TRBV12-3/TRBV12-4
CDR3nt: TGTGCCAGCAGTTACGCTTCCGGCTCTGGAAACACCATATATTTT
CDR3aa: CASSYASGSGNTIYF

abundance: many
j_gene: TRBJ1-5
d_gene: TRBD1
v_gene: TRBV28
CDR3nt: TGTGCCAGCACCCTACTACAGGGGCACGTGGGCCAGCCCCAGCATTTT
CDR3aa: CASTLLQGHVGQPQHF

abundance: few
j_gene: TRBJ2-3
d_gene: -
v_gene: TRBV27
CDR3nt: TGTGCCAGCAGTTTTGATGTGCGTAGCACAGATACGCAGTATTTT
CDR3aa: CASSFDVRSTDTQYF

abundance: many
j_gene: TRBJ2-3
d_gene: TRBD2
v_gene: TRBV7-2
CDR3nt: TGTGCCAGCAGCTTACGGGGGGAGTCGCTGGATACGCAGTATTTT
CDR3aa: CASSLRGESLDTQYF

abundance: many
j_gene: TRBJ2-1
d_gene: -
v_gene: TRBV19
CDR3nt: TGTGCCAGTAGTATAGGAACGGGTGCCGGCTCCTACAATGAGCAGTTCTTC
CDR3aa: CASSIGTGAGSYNEQFF

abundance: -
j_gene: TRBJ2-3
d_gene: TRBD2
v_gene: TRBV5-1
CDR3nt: TGCGCCAGCAGCTCCGGACTAGCGGGGAGGGTCCCAGATACGCAGTATTTT
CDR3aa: CASSSGLAGRVPDTQYF

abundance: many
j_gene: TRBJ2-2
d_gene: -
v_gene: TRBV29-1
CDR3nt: TGCAGCGTTGCGAATCTAAGCGGGGAGCTGTTTTTT
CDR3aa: CSVANLSGELFF

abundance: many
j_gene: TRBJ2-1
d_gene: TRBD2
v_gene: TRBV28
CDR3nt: TGTGCCAGCACACCTCGGTCGGGAGGCGATGAGCAGTTCTTC
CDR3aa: CASTPRSGGDEQFF

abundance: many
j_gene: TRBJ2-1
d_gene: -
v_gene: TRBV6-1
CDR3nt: TGTGCCAGCAGCTACGGGATTGGGGGAGGCTACAATGAGCAGTTCTTC
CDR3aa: CASSYGIGGGYNEQFF

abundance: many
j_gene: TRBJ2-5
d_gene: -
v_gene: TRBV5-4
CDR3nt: TGTGCCAGCAGCTTCGTACCTTATCCGTACTTC
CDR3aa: CASSFVPYPYF

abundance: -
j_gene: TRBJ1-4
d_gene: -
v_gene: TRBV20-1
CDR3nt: TGCAGTGCTAGGCCGCGGGCAACTAATGAAAAACTGTTTTTT
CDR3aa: CSARPRATNEKLFF

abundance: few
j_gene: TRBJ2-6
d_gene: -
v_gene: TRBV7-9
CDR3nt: TGTGCCAGCAGCTTATGGGCCTCAGGGGCCAACGTCCTGACTTTC
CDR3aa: CASSLWASGANVLTF

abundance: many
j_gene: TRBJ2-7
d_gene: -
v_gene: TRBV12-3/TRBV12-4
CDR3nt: TGTGCCAGCAGCTCCAGCGGACCTAGGAAGAGGTACGAGCAGTACTTC
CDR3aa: CASSSSGPRKRYEQYF

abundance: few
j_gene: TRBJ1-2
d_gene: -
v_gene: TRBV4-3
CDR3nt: TGCGCCAGCAGCCAAGATCGGACCGCTAACTATGGCTACACCTTC
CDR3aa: CASSQDRTANYGYTF

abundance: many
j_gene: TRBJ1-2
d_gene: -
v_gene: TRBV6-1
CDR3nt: TGTGCCAGCAGTGAAAGGGGCACCAACTATGGCTACACCTTC
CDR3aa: CASSERGTNYGYTF

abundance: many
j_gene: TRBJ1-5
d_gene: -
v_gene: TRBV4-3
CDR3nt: TGCGCCAGCAGCCAAGAGTTCTCAGGGTATCAGCCCCAGCATTTT
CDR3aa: CASSQEFSGYQPQHF

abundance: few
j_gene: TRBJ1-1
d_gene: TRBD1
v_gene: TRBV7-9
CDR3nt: TGTGCCAGCAGCGGACAGACAGGGGGCAACACTGAAGCTTTCTTT
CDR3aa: CASSGQTGGNTEAFF

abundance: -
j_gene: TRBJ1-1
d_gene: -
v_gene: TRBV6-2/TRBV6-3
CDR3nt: TGTGCCAGCAGTTACTCGAGTAGAGGGGAGGCTGAAGCTTTCTTT
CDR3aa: CASSYSSRGEAEAFF

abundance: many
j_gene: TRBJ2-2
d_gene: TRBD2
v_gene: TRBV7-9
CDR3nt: TGTGCCAGCAGCCTACTAGCGGGGAGCACCGGGGAGCTGTTTTTT
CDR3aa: CASSLLAGSTGELFF

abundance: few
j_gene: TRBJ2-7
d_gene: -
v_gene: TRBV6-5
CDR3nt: TGTGCCAGCAGTTTAGAGGTCCCGGGCTCACAATACGAGCAGTACTTC
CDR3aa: CASSLEVPGSQYEQYF

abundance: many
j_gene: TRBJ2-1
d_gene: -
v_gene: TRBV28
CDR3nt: TGTGCCAGCTCCGACAGGGAGCAGTTCTTC
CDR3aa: CASSDREQFF

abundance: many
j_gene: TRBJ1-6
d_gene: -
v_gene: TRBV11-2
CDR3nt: TGTGCCAGCAGCTTAGATCCCGCGGGGAATTCACCCCTCCACTTT
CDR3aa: CASSLDPAGNSPLHF

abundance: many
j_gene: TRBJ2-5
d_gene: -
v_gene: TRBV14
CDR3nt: TGTGCCAGCAGCCCCGGAGGGGCGGCCCAGTACTTC
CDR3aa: CASSPGGAAQYF